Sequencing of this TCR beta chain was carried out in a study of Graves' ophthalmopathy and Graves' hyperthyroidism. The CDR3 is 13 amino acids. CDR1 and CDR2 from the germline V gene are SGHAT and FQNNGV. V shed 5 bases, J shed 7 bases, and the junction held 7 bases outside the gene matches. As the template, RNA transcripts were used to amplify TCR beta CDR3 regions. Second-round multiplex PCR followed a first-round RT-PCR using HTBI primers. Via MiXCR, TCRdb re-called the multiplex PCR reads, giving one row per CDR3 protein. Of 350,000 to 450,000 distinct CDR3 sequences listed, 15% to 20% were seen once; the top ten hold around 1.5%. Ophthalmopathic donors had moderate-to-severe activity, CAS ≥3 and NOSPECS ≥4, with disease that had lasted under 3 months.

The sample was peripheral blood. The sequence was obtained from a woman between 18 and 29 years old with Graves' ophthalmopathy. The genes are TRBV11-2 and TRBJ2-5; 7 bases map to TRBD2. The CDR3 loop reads CASSLLASGTQYF. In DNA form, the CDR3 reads TGTGCCAGCAGCCTACTAGCGTCGGGGACCCAGTACTTC.